This entry lists 10 T cell receptor beta chains sequenced from one sample in a study of blood T cell repertoires in COVID-19. Some clones are missing from TCRdb's copy, which holds only in-frame ones; the method was immunoSEQ multiplex PCR. This table holds under 75,000 clones, 88% found once. Input material: peripheral blood. Source of these receptors: a woman older than 75 with active COVID-19.

V gene TRBV4-2 combines with J gene TRBJ1-1, with a weak D call TRBD1 (5 bases). CDR3 length equals 15 residues. Germline V gene sequence: CDR1 LGHNA, CDR2 YNFKEQ. V was pared by 1 base and J by 3 bases, with 12 bases between. The CDR3 region is CASSQVAGGDTEAFF. CDR3 nucleotide sequence: TGTGCCAGCAGCCAAGTCGCCGGAGGGGACACTGAAGCTTTCTTT.

CDR3 nucleotide sequence: TGTGCCAGTAGTATGGGTGAACAGGGGAAAGTAGCAGCTTTCTTT. Translation: CASSMGEQGKVAAFF. The rearrangement joins TRBV19 to TRBJ1-1; 7 nucleotides line up with TRBD1. The CDR3 is 15 amino acids. Germline-derived CDR1 and CDR2 are LNHDA and SQIVND (reference sequence). Germline trimming cut 3 bases from V and 10 bases from J; bases unmatched to any gene: 14.

This clone has more than one count but fewer than ten. V usage is TRBV20-1 and J usage is TRBJ1-2, with D maybe TRBD1 (6 bases). Germline CDR1 reads DFQATT; CDR2 reads SNEGSKA (reference sequence). The CDR3 extends over 15 amino acids. Between the trimmed V and J ends, which lost 3 bases and 1 base, there was a span of 15 bases. The CDR3 is CSASPGEGGNYGYTF. DNA for the CDR3: TGCAGTGCTAGTCCCGGGGAGGGGGGTAACTATGGCTACACCTTC.

The genes are TRBV9 and TRBJ2-3, with a tentative D call TRBD2 (7 bases). V dropped 2 bases and J dropped 2 bases, with 12 bases sitting between them. Per the germline V gene, CDR1 is SGDLS and CDR2 is YYNGEE. This CDR3 spans 15 amino acids. CDR3 sequence (DNA): TGTGCCAGCAGCGTCGGGGGGCGTATCACAGATACGCAGTATTTT. Amino acid sequence: CASSVGGRITDTQYF.

The chain is built from TRBV28 and TRBJ2-7, with D maybe TRBD1 (6 bases). The CDR3 spans 14 residues. The germline V gene encodes CDR1 MDHEN and CDR2 SYDVKM. V dropped 4 bases and J dropped 5 bases, with 15 bases sitting between them. The CDR3 spells CASSSTGTSDEQYF. DNA for the CDR3: TGTGCCAGCAGTTCTACCGGGACATCGGACGAGCAGTACTTC.

V and J are TRBV6-1 and TRBJ1-1; D may be TRBD1 (6 bases). V lost 0 bases, J lost 11 bases, and 19 bases lay in between. CDR3 length: 15 amino acids. Per the germline V gene, CDR1 is MNHNS and CDR2 is SASEGT. Here the CDR3 reads CASSEAGRGRSGAFF. CDR3 nucleotides: TGTGCCAGCAGTGAAGCGGGCAGGGGCCGCTCCGGTGCTTTCTTT.

This clone was seen only once. J is TRBJ2-5 and V is TRBV2; tentatively, D is TRBD2 (5 bases). V lost 6 bases to trimming and J lost 1 base, with 12 bases between them. CDR1 is SNHLY, CDR2 FYNNEI, per germline. The CDR3 is made up of 14 amino acids. DNA for the CDR3: TGTGCCAGCAGCCCCGACCGGGGCCAAGAGACCCAGTACTTC. It specifies CASSPDRGQETQYF.

The chain combines TRBV5-6 with TRBJ2-1; 8 nucleotides align to TRBD2. Germline lookup yields CDR1 SGHDT and CDR2 YYEEEE. V lost 4 bases to trimming and J lost 4 bases; unmatched junction nucleotides: 10. The CDR3 has 16 residues. Here the CDR3 DNA reads TGTGCCAGCAGCAACCTCGGGCGGGGGGTGTACAATGAGCAGTTCTTC. This sequence encodes CASSNLGRGVYNEQFF.

The rearrangement links TRBV4-3 to TRBJ1-2, with D perhaps matching TRBD1 (5 bases). Germline V gives CDR1 LGHNA, CDR2 YSLEER. The CDR3 runs 14 residues. V was shortened by 0 bases and J by 8 bases, with 13 bases between the two germline ends. The CDR3 region is CASSQDIQGEGYTF. The CDR3 nucleotides read TGCGCCAGCAGCCAAGATATTCAGGGCGAGGGCTACACCTTC.

This clone was found a few times. This sequence joins TRBV6-2 or TRBV6-3 and TRBJ2-1, with TRBD2 identical over 10 bases. The germline V gene has CDR1 MNHEY and CDR2 SVGEGT. The trim removed 2 bases at V and 0 bases at J, leaving 4 bases unmatched. The CDR3 has 17 amino acids. The CDR3 sequence is CASSYIAGGSSYNEQFF. The CDR3 DNA reads TGTGCCAGCAGTTACATAGCGGGGGGTAGCTCCTACAATGAGCAGTTCTTC.